This TCR beta chain was obtained from a study of blood T cell repertoires in COVID-19. The assay was immunoSEQ multiplex PCR, and TCRdb's table has in-frame clones only and misses some. Here the sample spans 300,000 to 400,000 clones, roughly 84% being singletons. Germline V gene sequence: CDR1 DFQATT, CDR2 SNEGSKA (reference sequence). The ends were cut back, 4 bases at V and 7 bases at J, with 5 bases in the middle. The CDR3 has 10 residues. This rearrangement joins TRBV20-1 to TRBJ2-1; no firm D call. This receptor was obtained from a young woman who had recovered from COVID-19. The sequencing sample was made of PBMCs or T cells enriched from blood (not recorded which). The CDR3 is CSATPNEQFF. Here the CDR3 DNA reads TGCAGTGCTACCCCGAATGAGCAGTTCTTC.